These 20 T cell receptor beta chains came from one sample sequenced in a study of cytotoxic CD8 clonotypes in ibrutinib-treated CLL (dated by TCRdb to the early 2020s). The library was obtained by the immunoSEQ multiplex PCR assay. TCRdb stores this immuneACCESS table with in-frame sequences only. Part of the clones is absent; in the studies checked, under half of the shortfall reflects unresolved V genes, and no reason is known for the rest. The sample table contains 35,000 to 55,000 clones; only one count was recorded for less than 70% of them. Of the sample, 9.5% to 15% is held by the ten largest clones. Explained via the paper, the time point label denotes: about a year on ibrutinib. Here the sequenced sample was PBMCs, taken after 12 months of ibrutinib treatment. Every receptor here comes from a human donor with chronic lymphocytic leukemia.

The V gene is TRBV6-4, the J gene TRBJ2-3, with D perhaps matching TRBD2 (7 bases). V was clipped by 4 bases and J by 0 bases, with 11 bases between them. The length of the CDR3 is 15 residues. Germline assignment: CDR1 MRHNA and CDR2 SNTAGT. The CDR3 bases are TGTGCCAGCAGTGGGGCGGGGGCAAGCACAGATACGCAGTATTTT. This encodes CASSGAGASTDTQYF.

Only a few counts were recorded for this clone. The V call is TRBV7-2, the J call TRBJ1-1; no firm D call. With 3 bases removed from V and 4 bases from J, the gap between germline ends came to 9 bases. Looked up from germline, CDR1 is SGHTA and CDR2 is FQGNSA. The CDR3 contains 13 residues. The CDR3 here is CASSLDRGTEAFF. The DNA for the CDR3 is TGTGCCAGCAGCTTGGATCGGGGCACTGAAGCTTTCTTT.

This chain joins TRBV19 and TRBJ2-1, with 9 positions matching TRBD1. The CDR3 sequence is 15 residues long. Germline CDR1 reads LNHDA; CDR2 reads SQIVND (reference sequence). V shed 5 bases, J shed 8 bases, and the junction held 10 bases outside the gene matches. The CDR3 is CASSPDRGYRDEQFF. As DNA, the CDR3 is TGTGCCAGTAGTCCAGACAGGGGGTATCGTGATGAGCAGTTCTTC.

The rearrangement links TRBV18 to TRBJ1-1, with 11 nucleotides matching TRBD1. The germline V gene has CDR1 KGHSH and CDR2 LQKENI. V gave up 1 base and J gave up 5 bases; unmatched junction bases: 6. The CDR3 has 16 residues. The CDR3 DNA reads TGTGCCAGCTCACCACGGACAGGGGGCGAGGGGACTGAAGCTTTCTTT. This encodes CASSPRTGGEGTEAFF.

The rearrangement links TRBV27 to TRBJ2-3; maybe TRBD1 (5 bases). CDR3 size: 18 residues. Germline V lookup: CDR1 MNHEY, CDR2 SMNVEV (reference sequence). Trimming stripped 9 bases from V and 2 bases from J, with 27 bases between. The DNA for the CDR3 is TGTGCCAGTTCCCGGACCGCACAGGCTATTTCCTACACAGATACGCAGTATTTT. Protein: CASSRTAQAISYTDTQYF.

The rearrangement uses TRBV5-4 and TRBJ1-1, with 7 bases matching TRBD1. Looked up from germline, CDR1 is SGHNT and CDR2 is YYREEE (reference sequence). The CDR3 totals 14 residues. The V gene end was trimmed by 4 bases and the J gene end by 1 base; junction bases not matched to a gene: 4. CDR3 loop: CASSPGQKNTEAFF. CDR3 DNA sequence: TGTGCCAGCAGCCCGGGACAGAAGAACACTGAAGCTTTCTTT. Drawing the rest from reference TRBV5-4 and TRBJ1-1, the complete variable domain is ETGVTQSPTHLIKTRGQQVTLRCSSQSGHNTVSWYQQALGQGPQFIFQYYREEENGRGNFPPRFSGLQFPNYSSELNVNALELDDSALYLCASSPGQKNTEAFFGQGTRLTVV.

The genes are TRBV30 and TRBJ1-1, with D possibly being TRBD1 (5 bases). The length of the CDR3 is 15 residues. Trimming removed 1 base from V and 1 base from J, with 13 bases in between. Germline CDR1 is GTSNPN and CDR2 is SVGIG (reference sequence). The CDR3 sequence: CAWSGRGRPNTEAFF. In DNA, the CDR3 is TGTGCCTGGAGTGGAAGGGGCCGACCGAACACTGAAGCTTTCTTT.

This clone was recorded a few times. This chain uses TRBV19 with TRBJ1-2, with a tentative D call TRBD1 (6 bases). This CDR3 comprises 15 residues. Germline V gives CDR1 LNHDA, CDR2 SQIVND (reference sequence). Deletions cut 7 bases from V and 3 bases from J, with 18 bases between. The CDR3 loop is CASTSGEGGDYGYTF. CDR3 in DNA: TGTGCCAGTACCTCAGGGGAAGGGGGAGACTATGGCTACACCTTC.

This chain links TRBV27 with TRBJ2-1, with 10 positions matching TRBD1. J was trimmed by 16 bases and V by 1 base; bases with no gene match: 7. CDR1 MNHEY and CDR2 SMNVEV come from the germline V gene (reference sequence). This CDR3 is built from 13 residues. The DNA of the CDR3 is TGTGCCAGCAGTTTATTTTCCGGGACAGGGGTTTTCTTC. This sequence encodes CASSLFSGTGVFF.

This clone has just a few counts. This chain links TRBV18 with TRBJ2-7, with D possibly being TRBD2 (5 bases). Trimming pared 6 bases from V and 2 bases from J, leaving 14 bases between. The CDR3 contains 14 residues. Germline CDR1 reads KGHSH; CDR2 reads LQKENI. CDR3 amino acids: CASSTSGTPYEQYF. In DNA, the CDR3 is TGTGCCAGCTCCACATCGGGAACACCCTACGAGCAGTACTTC.

J is TRBJ1-2 and V is TRBV1; the DNA was not used to check the table's D call, TRBD1. TRBV1 represents a pseudogene. The CDR3 contains 15 residues. CDR3: CTSSQGDRGRRGYTF. In nucleotides, the CDR3 is TGCACCAGCAGCCAAGGGGACAGGGGGCGGCGAGGCTACACCTTC.

The chain employs TRBV7-9 and TRBJ1-2, with D possibly being TRBD1 (5 bases). Trimming stripped 6 bases from V and 2 bases from J, with 22 bases between. This CDR3 is built from 17 residues. Germline V gene data show CDR1 as SEHNR and CDR2 as FQNEAQ (reference sequence). The CDR3 DNA is TGTGCCAGCAGTACTCCGGGACCTCGGATGGGGAACTATGGCTACACCTTC. This translates into CASSTPGPRMGNYGYTF.

With regard to this clone: At one of its ends the junction is not consistent with the germline gene, which may arise from a read error. V gene TRBV5-1 combines with J gene TRBJ2-7; TRBD2 is a possible D gene (5 bases). The CDR3 is made up of 10 amino acids. Germline V CDR1 and CDR2: SGHRS, YFSETQ. CDR3 sequence (DNA): TGCGCCAGCAGCCGGGGTAAGTCGAACTTC. Translated: CASSRGKSNF.

The gene calls are TRBV10-3 and TRBJ2-1, with 11 bases that match TRBD2. The germline V gene has CDR1 ENHRY and CDR2 SYGVKD. CDR3 length equals 15 residues. Germline trimming cut 2 bases from V and 8 bases from J; bases unmatched to any gene: 5. DNA of the CDR3: TGTGCCATCAGTGAGGGGTCTAGCGGGGGGCATGAGCAGTTCTTC. This codes for CAISEGSSGGHEQFF.

The rearrangement uses TRBV11-2 and TRBJ2-5, with D perhaps matching TRBD1 or TRBD2 (5 bases each). V gave up 5 bases and J gave up 1 base, with 11 bases separating them. Germline values: CDR1 SGHAT, CDR2 FQNNGV. The CDR3 has 14 amino acids. The CDR3 loop is CASSPRDPQETQYF. The DNA of the CDR3 is TGTGCCAGCAGCCCCCGGGACCCCCAAGAGACCCAGTACTTC.

This rearrangement joins TRBV19 to TRBJ2-5, with 13 bases fitting TRBD2. Germline V lookup: CDR1 LNHDA, CDR2 SQIVND (reference sequence). The CDR3 runs to 14 residues. V lost 8 bases to trimming and J lost 4 bases; unmatched junction nucleotides: 4. The CDR3 loop is CASRWTSGGETQYF. The DNA of the CDR3 is TGTGCCAGTCGATGGACTAGCGGGGGAGAGACCCAGTACTTC. The full variable domain, in which reference TRBV19 and TRBJ2-5 provide the parts outside the CDR3, is DGGITQSPKYLFRKEGQNVTLSCEQNLNHDAMYWYRQDPGQGLRLIYYSQIVNDFQKGDIAEGYSVSREKKESFPLTVTSAQKNPTAFYLCASRWTSGGETQYFGPGTRLLVL.

This clone was recorded only once. This chain joins TRBV19 and TRBJ1-4; 7 nucleotides align to TRBD1. Germline CDR1 is LNHDA and CDR2 is SQIVND (reference sequence). J was trimmed by 6 bases and V by 7 bases; bases with no gene match: 8. The CDR3 is made up of 14 amino acids. In DNA, the CDR3 is TGTGCCAGTAAGGAAGAGGGGGCGTATGAAAAACTGTTTTTT. Amino acids: CASKEEGAYEKLFF.

The CDR3 here is CASSLGAGAQNIQYF. CDR3 sequence (DNA): TGTGCCAGCAGCTTAGGGGCCGGGGCCCAAAACATTCAGTACTTC. The rearrangement joins TRBV7-3 to TRBJ2-4; D assignment may be TRBD1 or TRBD2 (5 bases each). Trimming removed 2 bases at V and 5 bases at J, with 13 bases between. The CDR3 is 15 amino acids. Germline values: CDR1 SGHTA, CDR2 FQGTGA.

The V and J genes are TRBV10-3 and TRBJ2-1; D possibly corresponds to TRBD2 (6 bases). V was clipped by 3 bases and J by 8 bases, with 17 bases between them. Germline V gene lookup returns CDR1 ENHRY and CDR2 SYGVKD. The CDR3 has 15 residues. CDR3 nucleotides: TGTGCCATCAGTGACCCATCCCGGGGGACGCATGAGCAGTTCTTC. Translating gives CAISDPSRGTHEQFF.

The V call is TRBV28, the J call TRBJ2-3; D gene uncertain. CDR3 size: 12 residues. V was cut by 5 bases and J by 6 bases, with 9 bases left in between. Per the germline V gene, CDR1 is MDHEN and CDR2 is SYDVKM. The CDR3 sequence is CASSGFADTQYF. The CDR3 bases are TGTGCCAGCAGTGGGTTTGCCGATACGCAGTATTTT.